Listed here are 5 T cell receptor beta chains from one sample, sequenced in a study of early stage breast cancer tumors. Libraries were prepared by immunoSEQ multiplex PCR; TCRdb keeps only in-frame clonotypes and omits some of them. The data show approximately 31,000 clones, more than 65% seen once. The material sequenced was breast tumor tissue. The source is a person in their twenties or thirties with breast cancer.

The gene calls are TRBV6-6 and TRBJ1-1, with a possible D match to TRBD1 (5 bases). V was shortened by 6 bases and J by 3 bases, with 17 bases between the two germline ends. The germline CDR1 and CDR2 sequences are MNHNY and SVGAGI (reference sequence). This CDR3 region has 15 residues. DNA for the CDR3: TGTGCCAGCAGCCAACTCTCAGGGACTGACACTGAAGCTTTCTTT. Its protein product is CASSQLSGTDTEAFF.

V and J are TRBV19 and TRBJ1-1, with no clear D. Germline V gives CDR1 LNHDA, CDR2 SQIVND (reference sequence). V dropped 10 bases and J dropped 1 base, with 4 bases sitting between them. This CDR3 is built from 10 residues. The CDR3 spells CATGNTEAFF. As DNA, the CDR3 is TGTGCCACCGGGAACACTGAAGCTTTCTTT. Looking up the rest from reference TRBV19 and TRBJ1-1 gives the full variable domain: DGGITQSPKYLFRKEGQNVTLSCEQNLNHDAMYWYRQDPGQGLRLIYYSQIVNDFQKGDIAEGYSVSREKKESFPLTVTSAQKNPTAFYLCATGNTEAFFGQGTRLTVV.

The chain has TRBV29-1 and TRBJ2-7, with TRBD2 matching over 11 bases. Losses at the gene ends were 3 bases for V and 3 bases for J; bases not matched to a gene: 4. The CDR3 consists of 14 residues. Germline V gene lookup returns CDR1 SQVTM and CDR2 ANQGSEA. CDR3 protein: CSVDGTSGGYEQYF. CDR3 DNA: TGCAGCGTTGATGGGACTAGCGGCGGCTACGAGCAGTACTTC.

Only a few counts were recorded for this clone. This chain uses TRBV19 with TRBJ2-1; TRBD2 matches 9 bases. V gave up 7 bases and J gave up 7 bases; unmatched junction bases: 11. Germline lookup yields CDR1 LNHDA and CDR2 SQIVND (reference sequence). The CDR3 consists of 15 residues. The DNA for the CDR3 is TGTGCCAGTACCCTCGTGGTAGCGGGGGATAATGAGCAGTTCTTC. This sequence encodes CASTLVVAGDNEQFF.

This clone has only one observation. This chain joins TRBV7-2 and TRBJ2-3, with D tentatively TRBD1 (5 bases). The CDR3 has 14 amino acids. The germline V and J ends were trimmed by 7 bases and 3 bases, with 14 bases remaining between them. In germline, CDR1 is SGHTA, CDR2 FQGNSA. Here the CDR3 reads CASIRVDWTDTQYF. CDR3 nucleotide sequence: TGTGCCAGCATCAGGGTTGATTGGACAGATACGCAGTATTTT.